The 22 T cell receptor beta chains below all came from one sample that was sequenced in a study of PD-1 blockade in classical Hodgkin lymphoma. Data came from immunoSEQ multiplex PCR; TCRdb stores just in-frame clones and leaves some out. There are roughly 27,000 clones in the sample; 72% occur only once, and approximately 3.6% lies in the top ten. Time point meaning: cycle 4 day 1 (C4D1), after 5 to 7 weeks of nivolumab. Relapse after autologous stem cell transplantation occurred in every patient, and brentuximab vedotin exposure varied. The starting material was peripheral blood mononuclear cells (PBMCs), obtained before the fourth cycle of nivolumab. These receptors came from a human donor with classical Hodgkin lymphoma.

This chain links TRBV4-3 with TRBJ2-1, with a tentative D call TRBD1 (5 bases). The CDR3 is 15 amino acids. V was shortened by 1 base and J by 2 bases, with 9 bases between the two germline ends. Germline CDR1 is LGHNA and CDR2 is YSLEER. The CDR3 sequence: CASSQVQAAYNEQFF. As DNA, the CDR3 is TGCGCCAGCAGCCAAGTACAGGCCGCCTACAATGAGCAGTTCTTC.

The chain combines TRBV6-5 with TRBJ2-2; D uncertain. The CDR3 totals 12 residues. Trimming removed 5 bases at V and 1 base at J, with 2 bases between. Germline V lookup: CDR1 MNHEY, CDR2 SVGAGI. The CDR3 spells CASSGNTGELFF. The CDR3 DNA reads TGTGCCAGCAGTGGGAACACCGGGGAGCTGTTTTTT.

This chain links TRBV27 with TRBJ1-5, with TRBD1 matching 8 bases. The CDR3 covers 19 residues. Germline V gene data show CDR1 as MNHEY and CDR2 as SMNVEV (reference sequence). V was clipped by 5 bases and J by 9 bases; unmatched bases: 24. In DNA, the CDR3 is TGTGCCAGCAGTCTCCGGACCGGTACAGGGGGTTATATAATAGGGCCCCAGCATTTT. The encoded protein is CASSLRTGTGGYIIGPQHF.

This clone occurred a few times. CDR3 nucleotides: TGTGCCAGCAGCCCGGGACTAGCGGCGAACGAGCAGTACTTC. Protein sequence: CASSPGLAANEQYF. The chain is built from TRBV5-4 and TRBJ2-7, with 11 bases that match TRBD2. Germline V gene data show CDR1 as SGHNT and CDR2 as YYREEE (reference sequence). The CDR3 is 14 residues long. The junction had 5 bases not matched to a gene; V was cut back by 4 bases and J by 5 bases.

The J gene is TRBJ1-2, the V gene TRBV30, with a weak D call TRBD1 (5 bases). Germline-derived CDR1 and CDR2 are GTSNPN and SVGIG (reference sequence). V was clipped by 6 bases and J by 8 bases, with 13 bases between them. There are 11 residues in the CDR3. For the CDR3, the DNA is TGTGCCTGCTTTGGAGGGGTCGGCTACACCTTC. The encoded protein is CACFGGVGYTF.

V and J are TRBV5-1 and TRBJ1-1; a weak D match, TRBD1 (5 bases). The V and J ends lost 2 bases and 1 base respectively, with 18 bases between them. The CDR3 is 17 residues long. Per germline, CDR1 SGHRS and CDR2 YFSETQ. As DNA, the CDR3 is TGCGCCAGCAGCTTAGGGGATGGGGGTCCCGGGAACACTGAAGCTTTCTTT. Protein product: CASSLGDGGPGNTEAFF. Full variable domain (rest looked up from reference TRBV5-1 and TRBJ1-1): KAGVTQTPRYLIKTRGQQVTLSCSPISGHRSVSWYQQTPGQGLQFLFEYFSETQRNKGNFPGRFSGRQFSNSRSEMNVSTLELGDSALYLCASSLGDGGPGNTEAFFGQGTRLTVV.

This clone has only a few counts. CDR3 in amino acids: CASSFVNDYGYTF. The CDR3, as DNA: TGTGCCAGCAGCTTTGTAAATGACTATGGCTACACCTTC. The gene calls are TRBV13 and TRBJ1-2; D not certain. Germline loops: CDR1 PRHDT, CDR2 FYEKMQ (reference sequence). V lost 3 bases and J 3 bases, leaving 8 bases between the germline ends. The CDR3 runs to 13 residues.

The chain employs TRBV29-1 and TRBJ2-3; 9 bases line up with TRBD2. V dropped 2 bases and J dropped 11; count of bases not matched to a gene: 14. CDR3 size: 15 residues. CDR1 is SQVTM and CDR2 is ANQGSEA in the germline V gene. The CDR3 reads CSVEYSAGGPRKQYF. Here the CDR3 DNA reads TGCAGCGTTGAATATAGTGCGGGAGGGCCTCGAAAGCAGTATTTT.

V and J are TRBV7-2 and TRBJ1-2, with D possibly TRBD1 on 5 matching bases. V lost 2 bases and J 4 bases, leaving 14 bases between the germline ends. This CDR3 has 15 amino acids. CDR1 and CDR2 from the germline V gene are SGHTA and FQGNSA. CDR3 in amino acids: CASSLPGGGRYGYTF. For the CDR3, the DNA is TGTGCCAGCAGCTTACCTGGGGGAGGGCGCTATGGCTACACCTTC.

V usage is TRBV13 and J usage is TRBJ1-2; perhaps TRBD1 as D (6 bases). Looked up from germline, CDR1 is PRHDT and CDR2 is FYEKMQ (reference sequence). The CDR3 sequence is 16 residues long. V gave up 5 bases and J gave up 8 bases, with 24 bases separating them. The CDR3 spells CASSQKYHRDERGYTF. The DNA for the CDR3 is TGTGCCAGCAGCCAAAAATACCACAGGGATGAAAGAGGCTACACCTTC.

This clone was picked up a small number of times. V and J are TRBV21-1 and TRBJ2-6. TRBV21-1 is deemed a pseudogene. This CDR3 is 17 amino acids long. The CDR3 region is CASSVRPPGPGANVLTF. As DNA, the CDR3 is TGTGCCAGCAGCGTTCGACCTCCGGGACCCGGGGCCAACGTCCTGACTTTC.

The chain links TRBV10-3 to TRBJ2-5; maybe TRBD2 (5 bases). Germline CDR1 reads ENHRY; CDR2 reads SYGVKD. The CDR3 covers 13 residues. The V end was cut by 6 bases, the J end by 5 bases, with 13 bases between. The CDR3 region is CAISWLEGETQYF. The DNA of the CDR3 is TGTGCCATCAGCTGGCTAGAGGGTGAGACCCAGTACTTC.

The chain is built from TRBV9 and TRBJ2-1; D perhaps matches TRBD1 (5 bases). The CDR3 is made up of 15 amino acids. Trimming removed 3 bases from V and 3 bases from J, with 13 bases in between. From germline, CDR1 is SGDLS and CDR2 YYNGEE. CDR3 in DNA: TGTGCCAGCAGCGCTGGCCAGGGTATCTACAATGAGCAGTTCTTC. As protein: CASSAGQGIYNEQFF.

V usage is TRBV19 and J usage is TRBJ1-1; a weak D match, TRBD1 (5 bases). Germline CDR1 is LNHDA and CDR2 is SQIVND (reference sequence). The CDR3 runs to 16 residues. The V and J ends lost 0 bases and 0 bases respectively, with 11 bases between them. CDR3 residues: CASSIDPGRLNTEAFF. The DNA for the CDR3 is TGTGCCAGTAGTATAGACCCAGGGCGGCTGAACACTGAAGCTTTCTTT. The entire variable domain, with the rest obtained from reference TRBV19 and TRBJ1-1, is as follows: DGGITQSPKYLFRKEGQNVTLSCEQNLNHDAMYWYRQDPGQGLRLIYYSQIVNDFQKGDIAEGYSVSREKKESFPLTVTSAQKNPTAFYLCASSIDPGRLNTEAFFGQGTRLTVV.

This chain joins TRBV7-9 and TRBJ1-2, with TRBD1 matching 7 bases. The CDR3 spans 17 residues. Germline V lookup: CDR1 SEHNR, CDR2 FQNEAQ (reference sequence). V gave up 4 bases and J gave up 1 base; unmatched junction bases: 12. The CDR3 protein is CASSSPGTAEINYGYTF. DNA for the CDR3: TGTGCCAGCAGCTCCCCCGGGACAGCGGAGATTAACTATGGCTACACCTTC.

The rearrangement joins TRBV2 to TRBJ1-1; D is ambiguous. V lost 6 bases and J lost 0, with 11 bases in between. The germline V gene encodes CDR1 SNHLY and CDR2 FYNNEI. CDR3 length: 14 residues. The CDR3 nucleotides are TGTGCCAGCAGACGCGAGAGAATGAACACTGAAGCTTTCTTT. It translates to CASRRERMNTEAFF.

The genes are TRBV9 and TRBJ2-1, with 7 nucleotides matching TRBD1. There are 16 residues in the CDR3. The germline V gene encodes CDR1 SGDLS and CDR2 YYNGEE. The V segment lost 3 bases and the J segment 6 bases; nucleotides outside the gene matches: 12. CDR3 DNA: TGTGCCAGCAGCGGTTACAGGGGAAGTGCCATCAATGAGCAGTTCTTC. The encoded protein is CASSGYRGSAINEQFF.

This chain joins TRBV5-1 and TRBJ1-2; D remains unclear. V was clipped by 0 bases and J by 0 bases, with 9 bases between them. This CDR3 has 15 amino acids. Germline lookup yields CDR1 SGHRS and CDR2 YFSETQ. The CDR3 coding sequence is TGCGCCAGCAGCTTGGACGGAAGAGCTAACTATGGCTACACCTTC. Residues: CASSLDGRANYGYTF. Full variable domain (missing parts from reference TRBV5-1 and TRBJ1-2): KAGVTQTPRYLIKTRGQQVTLSCSPISGHRSVSWYQQTPGQGLQFLFEYFSETQRNKGNFPGRFSGRQFSNSRSEMNVSTLELGDSALYLCASSLDGRANYGYTFGSGTRLTVV.

The CDR3, as DNA: TGTGCCAGCAGCTTTGGAACCGGGGAGCTGTTTTTT. This sequence encodes CASSFGTGELFF. The chain uses TRBV5-6 and TRBJ2-2; D not resolved. Germline CDR1 SGHDT, CDR2 YYEEEE. The CDR3 length is 12 residues. V gave up 2 bases and J gave up 5 bases, with 4 bases separating them.

This rearrangement joins TRBV28 to TRBJ1-6, with D hard to call. Germline V gene sequence: CDR1 MDHEN, CDR2 SYDVKM. There are 14 residues in the CDR3. The V end lost 6 bases, the J end lost 7 bases, and 13 bases lay between the germline ends. This chain's CDR3 is CASRPGGPNSPLHF. Here the CDR3 DNA reads TGTGCCAGCAGACCAGGAGGGCCCAATTCACCCCTCCACTTT.

This chain links TRBV10-2 with TRBJ2-7; TRBD1 or TRBD2 may be the D gene (6 bases each). With 6 bases removed from V and 4 bases from J, the gap between germline ends came to 19 bases. Germline V gene lookup returns CDR1 WSHSY and CDR2 SAAADI. This CDR3 spans 15 amino acids. DNA for the CDR3: TGCGCCAGCAGGGTGGGGGCCAGCGGGTCATACGAGCAGTACTTC. Its protein product is CASRVGASGSYEQYF.

V and J are TRBV2 and TRBJ1-2; D call uncertain. V lost 3 bases, J lost 1 base, and 18 bases lay in between. Germline values: CDR1 SNHLY, CDR2 FYNNEI. The CDR3 runs to 17 residues. This CDR3 is CASSEASEGLSNYGYTF. Written as DNA, the CDR3 is TGTGCCAGCAGTGAGGCCTCAGAAGGGTTGAGTAACTATGGCTACACCTTC.